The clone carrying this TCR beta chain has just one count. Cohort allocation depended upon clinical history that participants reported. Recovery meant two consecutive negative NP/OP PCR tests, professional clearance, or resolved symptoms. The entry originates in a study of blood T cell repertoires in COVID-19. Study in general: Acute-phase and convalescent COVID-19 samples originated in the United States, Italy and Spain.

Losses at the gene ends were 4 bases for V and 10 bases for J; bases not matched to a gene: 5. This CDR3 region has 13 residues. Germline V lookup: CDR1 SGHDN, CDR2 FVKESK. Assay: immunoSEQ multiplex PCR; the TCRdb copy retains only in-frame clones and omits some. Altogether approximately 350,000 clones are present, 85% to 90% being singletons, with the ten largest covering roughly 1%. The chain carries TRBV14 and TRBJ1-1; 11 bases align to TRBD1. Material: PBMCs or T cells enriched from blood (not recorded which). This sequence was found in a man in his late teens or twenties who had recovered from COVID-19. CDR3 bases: TGTGCCAGCAGCCCGGGACAGGGGGTAGGAGCTTTCTTT. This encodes CASSPGQGVGAFF.